The 26 T cell receptor beta chains below all came from one sample that was sequenced in a study of blood T cell repertoires in COVID-19. Assay used: immunoSEQ multiplex PCR; TCRdb lists only in-frame clones, some missing. The sample lists nearly 300,000 clones, just under 90% occurring once. Sequences were obtained from PBMCs or T cells enriched from blood (not recorded which). The source is a woman aged 50 to 60 who had been exposed to COVID-19.

The V call is TRBV19, the J call TRBJ2-3; the D gene is possibly TRBD2 (5 bases). V was pared by 3 bases and J by 4 bases, with 5 bases between. The CDR3 is made up of 12 amino acids. The germline gives CDR1 LNHDA, CDR2 SQIVND (reference sequence). CDR3 loop: CASSISADTQYF. Here the CDR3 DNA reads TGTGCCAGTAGTATTAGCGCAGATACGCAGTATTTT.

J is TRBJ1-2 and V is TRBV28; D is perhaps TRBD1 (6 bases). The CDR3 has 9 residues. V lost 8 bases and J 13 bases, leaving 11 bases between the germline ends. The germline CDR1 and CDR2 sequences are MDHEN and SYDVKM. The CDR3 DNA is TGTGCCAGCGGGCAGGGGCCCACCTTC. Residues: CASGQGPTF.

V is TRBV18 and J is TRBJ2-2, with TRBD2 as a possible D gene (5 bases). Per germline, CDR1 KGHSH and CDR2 LQKENI. V lost 1 base, J lost 4 bases, and 16 bases lay in between. The CDR3 extends over 17 amino acids. The CDR3 here is CASSPLAGRLITGELFF. The CDR3 coding sequence is TGTGCCAGCTCACCACTGGCGGGCAGGTTAATCACCGGGGAGCTGTTTTTT.

The J gene is TRBJ1-2, the V gene TRBV6-1; 7 bases line up with TRBD1. Germline V gives CDR1 MNHNS, CDR2 SASEGT. The V segment lost 3 bases and the J segment 6 bases; nucleotides outside the gene matches: 7. There are 14 residues in the CDR3. The CDR3 coding sequence is TGTGCCAGCAGTGATAGGGGACAGACAGATGGCTACACCTTC. This sequence encodes CASSDRGQTDGYTF.

The rearrangement joins TRBV27 to TRBJ1-2; 8 bases line up with TRBD1. The J segment lost 4 bases and the V segment lost 4 bases, leaving 11 bases of the junction unmatched. Germline V CDR1 and CDR2: MNHEY, SMNVEV (reference sequence). The CDR3 spans 16 residues. CDR3 sequence: CASSSTTGGDGYGYTF. In nucleotides, the CDR3 is TGTGCCAGCAGTTCTACTACAGGGGGGGATGGCTATGGCTACACCTTC.

This rearrangement joins TRBV2 to TRBJ2-7, with TRBD1 identical over 11 bases. Germline V CDR1 and CDR2: SNHLY, FYNNEI. V trimming: 3 bases; J trimming: 3 bases; junction bases outside the gene matches: 7. This CDR3 is built from 16 residues. The CDR3 reads CASSDRRDRGFYEQYF. In DNA form, the CDR3 reads TGTGCCAGCAGTGACCGAAGGGACAGGGGGTTCTACGAGCAGTACTTC.

The rearrangement joins TRBV2 to TRBJ2-3; 9 bases are shared with TRBD1. Germline assignment: CDR1 SNHLY and CDR2 FYNNEI. The CDR3 runs to 15 residues. The V segment lost 3 bases and the J segment 3 bases; nucleotides outside the gene matches: 4. The CDR3 bases are TGTGCCAGCAGTGACACAGGGGGCCGAACAGATACGCAGTATTTT. This encodes CASSDTGGRTDTQYF.

In its sample, this clone was seen once. V and J are TRBV5-6 and TRBJ1-6, with D possibly matching TRBD1 (5 bases). This CDR3 has 17 amino acids. Germline-derived CDR1 and CDR2 are SGHDT and YYEEEE. Trimming took 4 bases from V and 7 from J, leaving 21 bases between them. The CDR3 is CASSGAGFPKANSPLHF. DNA for the CDR3: TGTGCCAGCAGCGGGGCAGGATTTCCAAAGGCGAATTCACCCCTCCACTTT.

This chain joins TRBV28 and TRBJ1-3; tentatively, D is TRBD1 (6 bases). Looked up from germline, CDR1 is MDHEN and CDR2 is SYDVKM. Trimming took off 7 bases at V and 1 base at J, with 11 bases between the two ends. This CDR3 has 14 residues. The CDR3 DNA follows: TGTGCCAGCATACAAGGGGGTTCTGGAAACACCATATATTTT. Its translation: CASIQGGSGNTIYF.

The CDR3 loop is CASSRGGENIQYF. The CDR3 DNA reads TGTGCCAGCAGCCGTGGGGGGGAAAACATTCAGTACTTC. The chain links TRBV3-1 (or the pseudogene TRBV3-2) to TRBJ2-4; 7 nucleotides agree with TRBD2. The CDR3 consists of 13 residues. Per germline, CDR1 LGHDT and CDR2 YNNKEL (reference sequence). Unmatched junction bases numbered 2, after V lost 4 bases and J lost 5 bases.

The rearrangement joins TRBV14 to TRBJ2-7; D gene ambiguous. V shed 0 bases and J shed 5 bases, with 5 bases lying between them. The germline CDR1 and CDR2 sequences are SGHDN and FVKESK. The CDR3 contains 12 residues. The CDR3 nucleotides are TGTGCCAGCAGCCAAGATCTCGACGAGCAGTACTTC. It encodes CASSQDLDEQYF.

V usage is TRBV25-1 and J usage is TRBJ1-2, with D hard to call. V lost 5 bases and J lost 5, with 12 bases in between. Germline V lookup: CDR1 MGHDK, CDR2 SYGVNS. The CDR3 extends over 13 amino acids. As DNA, the CDR3 is TGTGCCAGCAGTCCCGCATGGCAGTATGGCTACACCTTC. Its protein is CASSPAWQYGYTF.

This sequence joins TRBV3-1 (or the pseudogene TRBV3-2) and TRBJ2-1, with TRBD2 identical over 12 bases. This CDR3 region has 16 residues. Germline V gene data show CDR1 as LGHDT and CDR2 as YNNKEL (reference sequence). Unmatched junction bases numbered 10, after V lost 4 bases and J lost 9 bases. The CDR3 loop reads CASSPSLAGGRSEQFF. CDR3 sequence (DNA): TGTGCCAGCAGCCCCTCTCTAGCGGGGGGGAGGAGTGAGCAGTTCTTC.

The chain uses TRBV18 and TRBJ2-1; the D is unclear. V gave up 2 bases and J gave up 4 bases, with 6 bases separating them. Germline CDR1 is KGHSH and CDR2 is LQKENI. The CDR3 runs 13 residues. CDR3 coding DNA: TGTGCCAGCTCACCAGGGCAGTACAATGAGCAGTTCTTC. Protein product: CASSPGQYNEQFF.

V usage is TRBV4-1 and J usage is TRBJ1-4; TRBD1 matches at 10 bases. After removal of 5 bases from V and 8 bases from J, the junction contained 2 bases not matched to a gene. The CDR3 has 13 amino acids. CDR1 is MGHRA, CDR2 YSYEKL, per germline. The CDR3 loop reads CASSWTGGEKLFF. In DNA form, the CDR3 reads TGCGCCAGCAGCTGGACAGGGGGGGAAAAACTGTTTTTT.

This rearrangement joins TRBV4-2 to TRBJ2-4; D is perhaps TRBD2 (5 bases). V was shortened by 6 bases and J by 3 bases, with 18 bases between the two germline ends. Germline V lookup: CDR1 LGHNA, CDR2 YNFKEQ. CDR3 length: 16 residues. CDR3: CASSVATGWGKNIQYF. The CDR3 nucleotides read TGTGCCAGCAGTGTGGCGACGGGGTGGGGCAAAAACATTCAGTACTTC.

The chain joins TRBV18 to TRBJ1-2; weak D call: TRBD1 (5 bases). Trimming took 2 bases from V and 4 from J, leaving 11 bases between them. The CDR3 covers 14 residues. The germline CDR1 and CDR2 sequences are KGHSH and LQKENI. CDR3 in DNA: TGTGCCAGCTCACCAGATCGGGGACTCTATGGCTACACCTTC. Its protein is CASSPDRGLYGYTF. The full variable domain, completed using reference TRBV18 and TRBJ1-2, is NAGVMQNPRHLVRRRGQEARLRCSPMKGHSHVYWYRQLPEEGLKFMVYLQKENIIDESGMPKERFSAEFPKEGPSILRIQQVVRGDSAAYFCASSPDRGLYGYTFGSGTRLTVV.

The chain has TRBV7-9 and TRBJ2-3; D might be TRBD2 (6 bases). The CDR3 consists of 14 residues. Germline-derived CDR1 and CDR2 are SEHNR and FQNEAQ (reference sequence). Trimming stripped 5 bases from V and 0 bases from J, with 9 bases between. The chain's CDR3 is CASSPGGSTDTQYF. In nucleotides, the CDR3 is TGTGCCAGCAGCCCCGGGGGTAGCACAGATACGCAGTATTTT.

The chain employs TRBV28 and TRBJ2-1, with TRBD1 matching 8 bases. With V trimmed by 8 bases and J by 6 bases, 9 bases remained unmatched. Germline V gene data show CDR1 as MDHEN and CDR2 as SYDVKM. This CDR3 is built from 14 residues. CDR3 in amino acids: CASGRTGWGNEQFF. Written as DNA, the CDR3 is TGTGCCAGCGGGCGGACAGGGTGGGGCAATGAGCAGTTCTTC.

The rearrangement uses TRBV3-1 (or the pseudogene TRBV3-2) and TRBJ1-2; TRBD1 matches 7 bases. Unmatched junction bases numbered 13, after V lost 8 bases and J lost 4 bases. The germline CDR1 and CDR2 sequences are LGHDT and YNNKEL (reference sequence). The CDR3 extends over 15 amino acids. CDR3 loop: CASRGGTEKRYGYTF. CDR3 in DNA: TGTGCCAGCCGGGGGGGGACAGAAAAACGCTATGGCTACACCTTC.

This chain links TRBV12-5 with TRBJ1-1; possibly TRBD1 for D (6 bases). This CDR3 comprises 16 residues. The germline V gene encodes CDR1 LGHNT and CDR2 FRNRAP. The V end was cut by 0 bases, the J end by 1 base, with 12 bases between. This CDR3 is CASGLVLGARNTEAFF. In DNA, the CDR3 is TGTGCTAGTGGTTTGGTCCTGGGGGCCCGGAACACTGAAGCTTTCTTT.

This chain joins TRBV7-9 and TRBJ2-5; the D gene is possibly TRBD2 (5 bases). Germline assignment: CDR1 SEHNR and CDR2 FQNEAQ (reference sequence). This CDR3 spans 14 amino acids. The V end was cut by 4 bases, the J end by 5 bases, with 14 bases between. This CDR3 is CASSSTASGETQYF. In DNA form, the CDR3 reads TGTGCCAGCAGCTCAACTGCATCGGGGGAGACCCAGTACTTC.

V is TRBV6-5 and J is TRBJ2-5; 7 nucleotides line up with TRBD2. From germline, CDR1 is MNHEY and CDR2 SVGAGI. CDR3 size: 16 residues. Trimming removed 4 bases from V and 5 bases from J; junction bases left unmatched: 13. Here the CDR3 DNA reads TGTGCCAGCAGTTTCCGAGCGGGGAGTGAGTCTGAGACCCAGTACTTC. As protein: CASSFRAGSESETQYF.

The chain uses TRBV19 and TRBJ2-2, with D tentatively TRBD1 (6 bases). The V end was cut by 10 bases, the J end by 2 bases, with 20 bases between. Germline CDR1 reads LNHDA; CDR2 reads SQIVND (reference sequence). This CDR3 region has 16 residues. This chain's CDR3 is CATSTRGLSNTGELFF. The CDR3 DNA reads TGTGCCACTTCTACCAGGGGTCTCAGCAACACCGGGGAGCTGTTTTTT. The full variable domain, completed using reference TRBV19 and TRBJ2-2, is DGGITQSPKYLFRKEGQNVTLSCEQNLNHDAMYWYRQDPGQGLRLIYYSQIVNDFQKGDIAEGYSVSREKKESFPLTVTSAQKNPTAFYLCATSTRGLSNTGELFFGEGSRLTVL.

The CDR3 protein is CAWGRGATGELFF. CDR3 bases: TGTGCCTGGGGGCGCGGAGCTACCGGGGAGCTGTTTTTT. The V call is TRBV30, the J call TRBJ2-2; D gene uncertain. The CDR3 is 13 amino acids. V was cut by 5 bases and J by 5 bases, with 12 bases left in between. CDR1 GTSNPN and CDR2 SVGIG come from the germline V gene (reference sequence).

The chain recombines TRBV2 with TRBJ2-7; 10 bases agree with TRBD1. This CDR3 is built from 14 residues. From germline, CDR1 is SNHLY and CDR2 FYNNEI. J lost 5 bases, V lost 8 bases, and 9 bases had no gene match. CDR3 protein: CASDRDRGLHEQYF. The CDR3 DNA reads as TGTGCCAGCGACCGGGACAGGGGTCTCCACGAGCAGTACTTC.